The 3 T cell receptor beta chains below come from one sample, sequenced in a study of blood T cell repertoires in COVID-19. Here immunoSEQ multiplex PCR was the method, and the copy in TCRdb shows in-frame clones only, minus some. The table records roughly 180,000 clones, approximately 85% of them present only once. Source material: peripheral blood. The source is a woman in her forties or fifties with COVID-19, enrolled during active disease.

The CDR3 DNA reads TGTGCCAGCAGGGCCCCAGGGGTGGGCAATCAGCCCCAGCATTTT. This gives the protein CASRAPGVGNQPQHF. The chain couples TRBV7-8 to TRBJ1-5, with a tentative D call TRBD1 (6 bases). Trimming removed 6 bases from V and 2 bases from J, with 14 bases in between. The CDR3 spans 15 residues. Germline values: CDR1 SGHVS, CDR2 FQNEAQ.

The chain uses TRBV11-2 and TRBJ2-1, with 12 bases identical to TRBD2. Germline CDR1 SGHAT, CDR2 FQNNGV. Trimming removed 0 bases from V and 9 bases from J; junction bases left unmatched: 9. This CDR3 region has 17 residues. The CDR3 bases are TGTGCCAGCAGCTTAGAGAGACTAGCGGGGGTTGTTAGTGAGCAGTTCTTC. It translates to CASSLERLAGVVSEQFF.

V and J are TRBV1 and TRBJ2-1; the D call in the table, TRBD2, was not verified against the DNA. TRBV1 constitutes a pseudogene. CDR3 size: 18 residues. The CDR3, as DNA: TGCACCAGCAGCCAAGAACCCCCCCGGGGGGATTCCTACAATGAGCAGTTCTTC. It translates to CTSSQEPPRGDSYNEQFF.